These T cell receptor beta chains were read from a single sample in a study of T cell responses to AZD1222 COVID-19 vaccine. The repertoire was sequenced with immunoSEQ multiplex PCR; TCRdb's copy has only in-frame clones and lacks some. The sample includes about 45,000 clones, around 80% of them seen just once. This sample comprised peripheral blood, obtained 28 days after the second dose of the MenACWY control vaccine. Source of these receptors: an adult who received the MenACWY meningococcal vaccine as a control. CDR3s include the opening cysteine and the closing phenylalanine or tryptophan. Each record gives: V gene, J gene, D gene, clone size, CDR3 DNA, CDR3 protein. A D gene is named only where the DNA matches it firmly. Size is stated for part of the rows, as once, few or many counts, or as a class when the clone is expanded.

TRBV19	TRBJ2-1	TRBD2	NA	TGTGCCAGTAGGAGAGCGGGGAGCTCCTACAATGAGCAGTTCTTC	CASRRAGSSYNEQFF
TRBV30	TRBJ1-6	NA	NA	TGTGCCTGGAGTCGAACGGGATATAATTCACCCCTCCACTTT	CAWSRTGYNSPLHF
TRBV7-7	TRBJ2-2	TRBD1	NA	TGTGCCAGCAGCTTGGGGACAGGGGGAAGCGGGGAGCTGTTTTTT	CASSLGTGGSGELFF
TRBV5-6	TRBJ1-1	NA	NA	TGTGCCAGCAGCTTAGGTTTTGAGGATAGCACTGAAGCTTTCTTT	CASSLGFEDSTEAFF
TRBV7-2	TRBJ2-3	NA	NA	TGTGCCAGCAGCTCCGAACAACGATTAACAGATACGCAGTATTTT	CASSSEQRLTDTQYF
TRBV9	TRBJ1-2	NA	few	TGTGCCAGCAGCGTAGAAGTCGCTAACTATGGCTACACCTTC	CASSVEVANYGYTF
TRBV5-1	TRBJ1-1	NA	NA	TGCGCCAGCACCAGGATCCGGTTTAGGAACACTGAAGCTTTCTTT	CASTRIRFRNTEAFF
TRBV19	TRBJ1-5	NA	NA	TGTGCCAGTAGTGCTCAGGGTGATCACCAGCCCCAGCATTTT	CASSAQGDHQPQHF
TRBV4-1	TRBJ1-4	NA	NA	TGCGCCAGCAGCCGTAGGGGAGTTTCAACTAATGAAAAACTGTTTTTT	CASSRRGVSTNEKLFF
TRBV2	TRBJ1-5	TRBD1	medium-sized	TGTGCCAGCAGTGGCCAGGGGGATCAGCCCCAGCATTTT	CASSGQGDQPQHF
TRBV20-1	TRBJ2-3	NA	few	TGCAGTGCTAGAGGGCCAGTCACGCAGTATTTT	CSARGPVTQYF
TRBV4-2	TRBJ2-3	TRBD2	NA	TGTGCCAGCAGCCAAGAGGCCAGCGGGGGCCCCCCGGATACGCAGTATTTT	CASSQEASGGPPDTQYF
TRBV5-1	TRBJ2-5	NA	few	TGCGCCAGCAGCCCCTGGGGGGAACTTCAAGAGACCCAGTACTTC	CASSPWGELQETQYF
TRBV19	TRBJ2-2	NA	NA	TGTGCCAGCCGGACACCGAACACCGGGGAGCTGTTTTTT	CASRTPNTGELFF
TRBV6-4	TRBJ1-1	NA	few	TGTGCCAGCAGGGGGAAAACAGGTGAAGCTTTCTTT	CASRGKTGEAFF
TRBV19	TRBJ1-4	NA	NA	TGTGCCAGTAGTATAGGGCCTAATGAAAAACTGTTTTTT	CASSIGPNEKLFF
TRBV28	TRBJ2-3	TRBD1	NA	TGTGCCAGCAGTTTATCGGGACAGGGGCGAGATACGCAGTATTTT	CASSLSGQGRDTQYF
TRBV19	TRBJ1-1	NA	NA	TGTGCCAGTACCATCTGGGGAGGGAACACTGAAGCTTTCTTT	CASTIWGGNTEAFF
TRBV6-5	TRBJ2-1	TRBD2	NA	TGTGCCAGCAGTTACTCCGGGACTAGCGGGAGAAATGAGCAGTTCTTC	CASSYSGTSGRNEQFF
TRBV5-1	TRBJ2-5	TRBD2	NA	TGCGCCAGCAGCTTAGGGAGGGGTCCCGAGACCCAGTACTTC	CASSLGRGPETQYF
TRBV24-1	TRBJ2-3	NA	NA	TGTGCCACCGGTTCGGAGGGTATCACAGATACGCAGTATTTT	CATGSEGITDTQYF
TRBV7-6	TRBJ2-3	NA	NA	TGTGCCAGCAGCCATCCTCTCCGAGGAGGAGATACGCAGTATTTT	CASSHPLRGGDTQYF
TRBV28	TRBJ2-3	TRBD2	NA	TGTGCCAGCAGTCCCCCCCTGGGGGGGAGGACAGATACGCAGTATTTT	CASSPPLGGRTDTQYF
TRBV2	TRBJ2-5	TRBD2	NA	TGTGCCAGCAGTGAATCGACTAGCGGGCCAAAAGAGACCCAGTACTTC	CASSESTSGPKETQYF
TRBV4-1	TRBJ1-3	NA	NA	TGCGCCAGCAGCCTAACGACCAGTTTCTCTGGAAACACCATATATTTT	CASSLTTSFSGNTIYF
TRBV28	TRBJ2-1	NA	NA	TGTGCCATCTCAAACCGGGCCTCCACCGGGGATGAGCAGTTCTTC	CAISNRASTGDEQFF
TRBV12-5	TRBJ1-6	NA	NA	TGTGCTAGTGGTTCGTGGACCCGGGCCCTCCACTTT	CASGSWTRALHF
TRBV5-1	TRBJ1-2	NA	NA	TGCGCCAGCAGCTTGATGACATATGGCTACACCTTC	CASSLMTYGYTF
TRBV6-5	TRBJ1-1	NA	NA	TGTGCCAGCAGCTACCCGGCCGAAAACACTGAAGCTTTCTTT	CASSYPAENTEAFF
TRBV10-1	TRBJ1-1	NA	NA	TGCGCCAGCAGTGCCCGGGGTTGGACTGAAGCTTTCTTT	CASSARGWTEAFF
TRBV13	TRBJ2-6	NA	NA	TGTGCCAGCAGCCCCTCAGATTCGGGGGCTCATCACGTCCTGACTTTC	CASSPSDSGAHHVLTF
TRBV7-2	TRBJ1-6	NA	NA	TGTGCCAGCAGCTTAGCTGGGTATAATTCACCCCTCCACTTT	CASSLAGYNSPLHF
TRBV5-4	TRBJ2-5	NA	NA	TGTGCCAGCCGATTAGTTGGCGACCAAGAGACCCAGTACTTC	CASRLVGDQETQYF
TRBV2	TRBJ2-2	NA	NA	TGTGCCAGCAGTGAATCCGGCTTGGGGCACCGCTCGGGGGCCGGGGAGCTGTTTTTT	CASSESGLGHRSGAGELFF
TRBV30	TRBJ1-1	NA	NA	TGTGCCTGGAGTGAAGGACACTGGAAGACTGAAGCTTTCTTT	CAWSEGHWKTEAFF
TRBV6-5	TRBJ1-1	NA	NA	TGTGCCACCACAAAACAGGGCACTGAAGCTTTCTTT	CATTKQGTEAFF